A single sample is the source of the 9 T cell receptor beta chains below, sequenced in a study of blood T cell repertoires in COVID-19. Data came from immunoSEQ multiplex PCR; TCRdb stores just in-frame clones and leaves some out. Among about 220,000 clones listed, about 80% were seen once. The specimen sequenced was peripheral blood. These receptors were taken from a woman aged 30 to 39 who had recovered from COVID-19.

This chain uses TRBV25-1 with TRBJ2-7; 10 bases line up with TRBD1. Germline assignment: CDR1 MGHDK and CDR2 SYGVNS. The CDR3 is 14 amino acids. J lost 3 bases, V lost 6 bases, and 5 bases had no gene match. The CDR3 spells CASRSGQGFYEQYF. The CDR3, as DNA: TGTGCCAGCAGATCGGGACAGGGGTTCTACGAGCAGTACTTC.

This chain links TRBV10-2 with TRBJ1-3; TRBD1 is a possible D gene (5 bases). This CDR3 has 14 amino acids. V lost 8 bases and J 4 bases, leaving 15 bases between the germline ends. Germline V CDR1 and CDR2: WSHSY, SAAADI. The CDR3 bases are TGCGCCAGCGCCGGGGGGGGATCCGGAAACACCATATATTTT. Translated, it gives CASAGGGSGNTIYF.

V usage is TRBV29-1 and J usage is TRBJ2-3; D is perhaps TRBD1 (6 bases). Germline CDR1 and CDR2: SQVTM and ANQGSEA. Trimming cost V 7 bases and J 5 bases, with 22 bases left between them. The CDR3 runs to 15 residues. The CDR3 nucleotides read TGCAGCGGGACAGACTCCCGTAGTTTGATAGATACGCAGTATTTT. Residues: CSGTDSRSLIDTQYF.

The V gene is TRBV24-1, the J gene TRBJ1-2; D is ambiguous. Germline assignment: CDR1 KGHDR and CDR2 SFDVKD. This CDR3 spans 14 amino acids. Deletions cut 4 bases from V and 1 base from J, with 9 bases between. The CDR3 DNA sequence: TGTGCCACCAGTGAATCGGGGTATAACTATGGCTACACCTTC. This codes for CATSESGYNYGYTF.

This clone appeared a single time. This chain links TRBV7-3 with TRBJ2-2; a weak D match, TRBD2 (6 bases). CDR3 length: 14 amino acids. Trimming pared 2 bases from V and 4 bases from J, leaving 8 bases between. Germline CDR1 and CDR2: SGHTA and FQGTGA. The CDR3 region is CASSLFGSTGELFF. CDR3 DNA sequence: TGTGCCAGCAGCTTATTCGGGAGCACCGGGGAGCTGTTTTTT.

The rearrangement links TRBV30 to TRBJ1-6; the D gene is possibly TRBD1 (6 bases). The CDR3 sequence is 15 residues long. Germline V gene lookup returns CDR1 GTSNPN and CDR2 SVGIG (reference sequence). Between the trimmed V and J ends, which lost 0 bases and 5 bases, there was a span of 11 bases. CDR3 DNA sequence: TGTGCCTGGAGTGTATTAGGGGGTAATAATTCACCCCTCCACTTT. Translating gives CAWSVLGGNNSPLHF. The whole variable domain, remainder taken from reference TRBV30 and TRBJ1-6, is SQTIHQWPATLVQPVGSPLSLECTVEGTSNPNLYWYRQAAGRGLQLLFYSVGIGQISSEVPQNLSASRPQDRQFILSSKKLLLSDSGFYLCAWSVLGGNNSPLHFGNGTRLTVT.

This clone showed up just a few times. The chain has TRBV15 and TRBJ1-5; 10 bases align to TRBD1. The germline V gene has CDR1 LNHNV and CDR2 YYDKDF (reference sequence). There are 18 residues in the CDR3. With 1 base clipped from V and 2 bases from J, the junction kept 8 bases outside the gene matches. The DNA of the CDR3 is TGTGCCACCAGCAGAGGATCGGGGACAGGGGTTGGCAATCAGCCCCAGCATTTT. Its protein is CATSRGSGTGVGNQPQHF.

The rearrangement links TRBV27 to TRBJ2-3; the D is unclear. CDR3 length equals 11 residues. Trimming cost V 10 bases and J 2 bases, with 7 bases left between them. CDR1 and CDR2 from the germline V gene are MNHEY and SMNVEV (reference sequence). The CDR3 DNA follows: TGTGCCACATGGGCCACAGATACGCAGTATTTT. Amino acids: CATWATDTQYF.

This chain connects TRBV30 to TRBJ2-7; 7 bases map to TRBD1. With 1 base clipped from V and 4 bases from J, the junction kept 4 bases outside the gene matches. The CDR3 runs 13 residues. From germline, CDR1 is GTSNPN and CDR2 SVGIG (reference sequence). The CDR3 bases are TGTGCCTGGAGTGGACAGGGTCGGTACGAGCAGTACTTC. Translated, it gives CAWSGQGRYEQYF.